The entry below gives a single T cell receptor (beta chain) sequence along with its context. V dropped 8 bases and J dropped 2 bases, with 13 bases sitting between them. This CDR3 has 14 amino acids. cDNA serving as the sequencing template came from extracted, reverse transcribed RNA. The repertoire was sequenced with immunoSEQ multiplex PCR; TCRdb's copy has only in-frame clones and lacks some. The table shows 110,000 or so clones, with about 61% occurring only once. The source of the sample is a study of CD8+ T cells in alopecia areata. The sequence came from a human donor in good health. The rearrangement joins TRBV23-1 to TRBJ1-5, with no clear D. TRBV23-1 is noted as an ORF with a role that remains uncertain. Sequences were obtained from CD4+ T cells sorted from blood. CDR3 sequence reads: CASRYGKCNQPQHF. CDR3 in DNA: TGCGCCAGCCGATATGGGAAATGCAATCAGCCCCAGCATTTT.